This T cell receptor beta chain was obtained from a study of identifying expanded T cells in peripheral blood. General study results and limits: Differentially abundant clones: around 1.2 between replicates, 16.4 at 2 to 3 weeks, 19 at four.

V lost 1 base, J lost 10 bases, and 14 bases lay in between. CDR1 is MNHNS and CDR2 is SASEGT in the germline V gene. The CDR3 loop spans 15 amino acids. Remarks on this clone: Its cognate antigen is unknown.

The data were produced by immunoSEQ multiplex PCR, yet TCRdb's version contains in-frame clones alone and is incomplete. The data hold about 82,000 clones, with roughly 90% observed a single time. This TCR came from a person aged 18 to 70 in good health. The rearrangement links TRBV6-1 to TRBJ1-6, with D possibly matching TRBD1 (5 bases). The sample consisted of blood. The CDR3 DNA reads TGTGCCAGCAGTGAAGGGGGGAACTGGGGATCACCCCTCCACTTT. This codes for CASSEGGNWGSPLHF.